The 9 T cell receptor beta chains given below trace back to one sample, sequenced in a study of blood T cells in healthy people across ages. It was with a sample-barcoded 5' primer and a J-beta primer mix that a second PCR of roughly 7 to 12 cycles was run. One entry per CDR3 protein results from TCRdb running MiXCR on the 5' RACE reads. The table shows around 1.5 million distinct CDR3 sequences, with 42% occurring only once. The sequencing sample was made of blood. The receptors were sampled from a woman under 30 in good health.

The V and J genes are TRBV20-1 and TRBJ2-3; 8 bases are shared with TRBD1. V lost 6 bases and J lost 0; bases outside the gene matches: 5. Germline V CDR1 and CDR2: DFQATT, SNEGSKA (reference sequence). The CDR3 is 14 residues long. DNA of the CDR3: TGCAGTGCCCCGGACAGGGATAGCACAGATACGCAGTATTTT. Its translation is CSAPDRDSTDTQYF.

The chain is built from TRBV30 and TRBJ1-6; D remains ambiguous. The CDR3 is made up of 13 amino acids. Germline CDR1 GTSNPN, CDR2 SVGIG (reference sequence). V was clipped by 3 bases and J by 11 bases, with 14 bases between them. CDR3 region: CAWSDQSGPPLHF. Here the CDR3 DNA reads TGTGCCTGGAGCGACCAGTCGGGTCCACCCCTCCACTTT. The full variable domain, in which reference TRBV30 and TRBJ1-6 provide the parts outside the CDR3, is SQTIHQWPATLVQPVGSPLSLECTVEGTSNPNLYWYRQAAGRGLQLLFYSVGIGQISSEVPQNLSASRPQDRQFILSSKKLLLSDSGFYLCAWSDQSGPPLHFGNGTRLTVT.

This clonotype appeared a few times. The CDR3, as DNA: TGTGCCAGCAGTTACTTAGGACTAGCGGCGGGGAATGAGCAGTTCTTC. Its protein is CASSYLGLAAGNEQFF. V is TRBV6-5 and J is TRBJ2-1, with 10 positions matching TRBD2. The trim removed 1 base at V and 7 bases at J, leaving 7 bases unmatched. Germline lookup yields CDR1 MNHEY and CDR2 SVGAGI. The CDR3 runs to 16 residues.

This clonotype showed up just once. The chain employs TRBV20-1 and TRBJ2-7, with 7 positions matching TRBD2. Germline CDR1 DFQATT, CDR2 SNEGSKA (reference sequence). CDR3 length: 13 residues. V was clipped by 3 bases and J by 7 bases; unmatched bases: 9. CDR3: CSASVGGVDEQYF. Written as DNA, the CDR3 is TGCAGTGCTAGCGTTGGGGGGGTGGATGAGCAGTACTTC.

There are a few counts of this clonotype. The chain has TRBV7-3 and TRBJ2-3; D tentatively fits TRBD1 or TRBD2 (5 bases each). Trimming removed 2 bases from V and 6 bases from J, with 15 bases in between. Looked up from germline, CDR1 is SGHTA and CDR2 is FQGTGA. This CDR3 comprises 15 residues. CDR3 sequence (DNA): TGTGCCAGCAGCTTAGGGGGAATTGGGGGTGATACGCAGTATTTT. Translated, it gives CASSLGGIGGDTQYF.

This clonotype turned up a few times. The chain carries TRBV4-1 and TRBJ2-3; D possibly corresponds to TRBD2 (6 bases). Trimming pared 4 bases from V and 0 bases from J, leaving 20 bases between. The CDR3 contains 18 residues. The germline CDR1 and CDR2 sequences are MGHRA and YSYEKL. The CDR3 DNA sequence: TGCGCCAGCAGCCCCTCTGGGGGAGGTAACTCTAGCACAGATACGCAGTATTTT. Its translation: CASSPSGGGNSSTDTQYF.

The J gene is TRBJ1-6, the V gene TRBV18; D might be TRBD1 (6 bases). The germline V gene encodes CDR1 KGHSH and CDR2 LQKENI. The V gene lost 4 bases and the J gene lost 8 bases, with 12 bases spanning the gap. This CDR3 is built from 14 residues. CDR3 sequence (DNA): TGTGCCAGCTCACTCGCAGGGGTAGATTCACCCCTCCACTTT. Amino acids: CASSLAGVDSPLHF. The full variable domain, its missing parts supplied by reference TRBV18 and TRBJ1-6, is NAGVMQNPRHLVRRRGQEARLRCSPMKGHSHVYWYRQLPEEGLKFMVYLQKENIIDESGMPKERFSAEFPKEGPSILRIQQVVRGDSAAYFCASSLAGVDSPLHFGNGTRLTVT.

As to this clonotype: A much more abundant neighbour one base away suggests this may be a read error. The genes are TRBV27 and TRBJ2-1; 7 nucleotides match TRBD2. CDR1 and CDR2 (germline): MNHEY, SMNVEV (reference sequence). There are 16 residues in the CDR3. J lost 4 bases, V lost 4 bases, and 10 bases had no gene match. The CDR3 DNA sequence: TGTGCCAGCAGTTGGGGACTAACGGGGCAGTACAATGAGCAGTTCTTC. Its protein product is CASSWGLTGQYNEQFF.

This clonotype has more than one count but fewer than ten. V usage is TRBV28 and J usage is TRBJ2-4; TRBD2 might be the D (6 bases). Between the trimmed V and J ends, which lost 6 bases and 4 bases, there was a span of 13 bases. The CDR3 loop spans 14 amino acids. Germline assignment: CDR1 MDHEN and CDR2 SYDVKM. The CDR3 reads CASSTWRGKNIQYF. The CDR3 DNA reads as TGTGCCAGCAGCACCTGGAGGGGAAAAAACATTCAGTACTTC.